This is a list of T cell receptor beta chains from one sample in a study of glioma-infiltrating T cells. MiXCR was run by TCRdb on the multiplex PCR reads, yielding one entry per CDR3 protein. The table includes 90,000 to 110,000 distinct CDR3 sequences, 25% to 30% detected once. Material for sequencing was glioma tissue, nonneoplastic brain tissue, or PBMCs (not recorded which). All receptors derive from a human donor with low-grade glioma or glioblastoma, undergoing nonglioma brain surgery, or in good health (not recorded which). Each CDR3 is given with its conserved first and last residue. A D gene is named only where the DNA matches it firmly. Some rows mark clone size as missing; the rest say once, few, many or name a class of expanded clone.

abundance	v_gene	d_gene	j_gene	CDR3aa	CDR3nt
many	TRBV7-3	TRBD1	TRBJ2-3	CASSPGTGFGDTQYF	TGTGCCAGCAGCCCCGGGACAGGGTTTGGTGATACGCAGTATTTT
many	TRBV9	NA	TRBJ2-1	CASSVTPGFNEQFF	TGTGCCAGCAGCGTAACTCCCGGATTCAATGAGCAGTTCTTC
NA	TRBV27	NA	TRBJ2-7	CASIFGTVYYEQYF	TGTGCCAGCATTTTCGGGACTGTTTACTACGAGCAGTACTTC
many	TRBV7-2	TRBD2	TRBJ2-1	CASSRRTSGGNEQFF	TGTGCCAGCAGCCGAAGGACTAGCGGGGGGAATGAGCAGTTCTTC
once	TRBV29-1	NA	TRBJ2-7	CSVTRGPLEQYF	TGCAGCGTTACGAGGGGACCTCTCGAGCAGTACTTC
many	TRBV6-2/TRBV6-3	NA	TRBJ1-2	CASAEKNYGYTF	TGTGCCAGCGCCGAAAAGAACTATGGCTACACCTTC
NA	TRBV2	TRBD1	TRBJ2-7	CASSLKGQNYEQYF	TGTGCCAGCAGTCTTAAGGGACAGAACTACGAGCAGTACTTC
many	TRBV29-1	TRBD2	TRBJ2-1	CSVGGTSYNEQFF	TGCAGCGTGGGAGGGACCTCCTACAATGAGCAGTTCTTC
many	TRBV7-9	NA	TRBJ1-1	CASKMGPMNTEAFF	TGTGCCAGCAAGATGGGACCCATGAACACTGAAGCTTTCTTT
many	TRBV20-1	NA	TRBJ2-3	CSALPTGTDTQYF	TGCAGTGCTCTCCCCACGGGGACAGATACGCAGTATTTT
many	TRBV7-9	NA	TRBJ1-1	CASSLETGMNTEAFF	TGTGCCAGCAGCTTAGAAACAGGCATGAACACTGAAGCTTTCTTT
many	TRBV6-1	NA	TRBJ1-1	CASSYRTNTEAFF	TGTGCCAGCAGTTATCGGACGAACACTGAAGCTTTCTTT
many	TRBV4-3	TRBD1	TRBJ1-5	CASSQDGTGGQPQHF	TGCGCCAGCAGCCAAGATGGGACAGGCGGCCAGCCCCAGCATTTT
many	TRBV7-2	NA	TRBJ2-7	CASSTSTYEQYF	TGTGCCAGCAGCACTAGTACCTACGAGCAGTACTTC
NA	TRBV9	NA	TRBJ1-3	CASSVDRPGNTIYF	TGTGCCAGCAGCGTAGACAGGCCTGGAAACACCATATATTTT
NA	TRBV12-3/TRBV12-4	TRBD1	TRBJ2-7	CASTQPPTGTYEQYF	TGTGCCAGCACCCAGCCCCCGACAGGGACCTACGAGCAGTACTTC
many	TRBV28	TRBD1	TRBJ2-2	CASRSGGTGELFF	TGTGCCAGCAGATCAGGGGGCACCGGGGAGCTGTTTTTT
once	TRBV5-1	NA	TRBJ1-2	CSSSLVSNYGYTF	TGCTCCAGCAGCTTGGTATCTAACTATGGCTACACCTTC
many	TRBV5-1	NA	TRBJ1-2	CASSLVISGTSGYTF	TGCGCCAGCAGCTTGGTAATATCGGGGACCTCTGGCTACACCTTC
many	TRBV5-1	NA	TRBJ2-1	CASSLGTRTYNEQFF	TGCGCCAGCAGCTTGGGGACGCGGACCTACAATGAGCAGTTCTTC
NA	TRBV28	NA	TRBJ1-1	CASSVDIGGGDTEAFF	TGTGCCAGCAGTGTCGACATCGGTGGAGGTGATACTGAAGCTTTCTTT
many	TRBV29-1	NA	TRBJ2-7	CSARTDYEQYF	TGCAGCGCCAGAACTGACTACGAGCAGTACTTC
many	TRBV4-1	TRBD1	TRBJ2-7	CASSQGDRAGDEQYF	TGCGCCAGCAGCCAAGGGGACAGGGCCGGCGACGAGCAGTACTTC
many	TRBV4-3	NA	TRBJ2-7	CASSTLGGDNEQYF	TGCGCCAGCAGCACCTTGGGGGGGGACAACGAGCAGTACTTC
many	TRBV7-9	TRBD1	TRBJ2-7	CASRQSNDRGTGEQYF	TGTGCCAGCAGACAATCAAACGACAGGGGCACAGGGGAGCAGTACTTC
many	TRBV6-1	TRBD2	TRBJ2-3	CASIRRLAGVDTQYF	TGTGCCAGCATCAGGAGACTAGCGGGAGTTGATACGCAGTATTTT
medium-sized	TRBV20-1	NA	TRBJ2-7	CSASKGMLYEQYF	TGCAGTGCTAGTAAGGGGATGCTCTACGAGCAGTACTTC
few	TRBV7-3	TRBD2	TRBJ2-1	CASSPNPPAPWGLAGYNEQFF	TGTGCCAGCAGCCCTAACCCCCCGGCGCCCTGGGGACTAGCGGGCTACAATGAGCAGTTCTTC
NA	TRBV7-2	TRBD1	TRBJ1-1	CASSWGQRVNTEAFF	TGCGCCAGCAGCTGGGGACAGAGAGTGAACACTGAAGCTTTCTTT
NA	TRBV10-3	NA	TRBJ1-5	CAIRSGDNQPQHF	TGTGCCATCAGATCAGGCGACAATCAGCCCCAGCATTTT
NA	TRBV24-1	NA	TRBJ2-1	CATSDRWQPYNEQLF	TGTGCCACCAGTGACCGATGGCAGCCTTACAATGAGCAGTTATTC
many	TRBV2	TRBD1	TRBJ1-5	CASRQQGLLNQPQHF	TGTGCCAGCAGGCAACAGGGGCTTTTAAATCAGCCCCAGCATTTT